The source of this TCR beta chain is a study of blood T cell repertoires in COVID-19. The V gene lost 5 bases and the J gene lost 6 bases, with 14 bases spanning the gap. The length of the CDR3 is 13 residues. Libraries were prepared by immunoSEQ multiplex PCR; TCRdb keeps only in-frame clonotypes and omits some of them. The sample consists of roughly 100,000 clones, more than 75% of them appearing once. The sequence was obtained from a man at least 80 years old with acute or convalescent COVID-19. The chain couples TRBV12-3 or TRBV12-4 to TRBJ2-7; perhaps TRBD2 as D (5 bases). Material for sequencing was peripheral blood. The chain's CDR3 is CASSPQEVGEQYF. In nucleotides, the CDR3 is TGTGCCAGCAGTCCCCAGGAGGTCGGCGAGCAGTACTTC.